A selection of T cell receptor beta chains follows, all from one sample in a study of blood T cell repertoires in COVID-19. The assay was immunoSEQ multiplex PCR, and TCRdb's table has in-frame clones only and misses some. The table has about 220,000 clones, approximately 81% seen once; the top ten hold 2.9%. What was sequenced was peripheral blood. The receptor set was obtained from a man aged 45-65 years who had recovered from COVID-19. The CDR3 runs from the conserved cysteine through the conserved F or W. D genes are given only for firm matches. Some rows mark clone size as missing; the rest say once, few, many or name a class of expanded clone.

J gene: TRBJ1-4
clone size: .
V gene: TRBV3-1/TRBV3-2
D gene: .
CDR3 protein: CASSFRGGGEKLFF
CDR3 DNA: TGTGCCAGCAGCTTCCGGGGTGGCGGTGAAAAACTGTTTTTT

J gene: TRBJ2-5
clone size: .
V gene: TRBV14
D gene: TRBD2
CDR3 protein: CASSLNLAAQETQYF
CDR3 DNA: TGTGCCAGCAGCCTCAATCTAGCGGCGCAAGAGACCCAGTACTTC

J gene: TRBJ2-6
clone size: .
V gene: TRBV18
D gene: TRBD1
CDR3 protein: CASSPGTVTSGANVLTF
CDR3 DNA: TGTGCCAGCTCACCGGGGACAGTGACCTCTGGGGCCAACGTCCTGACTTTC

J gene: TRBJ1-3
clone size: .
V gene: TRBV6-1
D gene: .
CDR3 protein: CASSEAIAISSGNTIYF
CDR3 DNA: TGTGCCAGCAGTGAAGCGATAGCTATCAGCTCTGGAAACACCATATATTTT

J gene: TRBJ1-2
clone size: .
V gene: TRBV11-3
D gene: .
CDR3 protein: CASSFPLFRSGYTF
CDR3 DNA: TGTGCCAGCAGCTTCCCCCTATTCCGGAGTGGCTACACCTTC

J gene: TRBJ1-1
clone size: .
V gene: TRBV7-2
D gene: .
CDR3 protein: CASSSEGRNTEAFF
CDR3 DNA: TGTGCCAGCAGCTCTGAGGGTCGGAACACTGAAGCTTTCTTT

J gene: TRBJ1-5
clone size: once
V gene: TRBV18
D gene: .
CDR3 protein: CASSPPRSPLGNQPQHF
CDR3 DNA: TGTGCCAGCTCACCACCGCGTTCACCTCTCGGCAATCAGCCCCAGCATTTT

J gene: TRBJ1-5
clone size: few
V gene: TRBV28
D gene: TRBD1
CDR3 protein: CASSPGTGYNQPQHF
CDR3 DNA: TGTGCCAGCAGCCCCGGGACAGGATACAATCAGCCCCAGCATTTT

J gene: TRBJ1-1
clone size: .
V gene: TRBV19
D gene: .
CDR3 protein: CASSMSRSTEAFF
CDR3 DNA: TGTGCCAGTAGTATGTCTAGGAGTACTGAAGCTTTCTTT

J gene: TRBJ1-6
clone size: .
V gene: TRBV25-1
D gene: .
CDR3 protein: CASSETTTARSYNSPLHF
CDR3 DNA: TGTGCCAGCAGTGAAACTACGACAGCTCGCTCCTATAATTCACCCCTCCACTTT

J gene: TRBJ2-7
clone size: once
V gene: TRBV29-1
D gene: .
CDR3 protein: CSAEIRDFSSYEQYF
CDR3 DNA: TGCAGCGCCGAGATCCGGGACTTTAGCTCCTACGAGCAGTACTTC

J gene: TRBJ2-3
clone size: few
V gene: TRBV6-1
D gene: TRBD2
CDR3 protein: CASSEQRSGGPDGTQYF
CDR3 DNA: TGTGCCAGCAGTGAACAACGGTCGGGAGGGCCAGACGGCACGCAGTATTTT

J gene: TRBJ1-1
clone size: .
V gene: TRBV6-5
D gene: .
CDR3 protein: CASKHEVGSTEAFF
CDR3 DNA: TGTGCCAGCAAGCATGAGGTGGGTAGCACTGAAGCTTTCTTT

J gene: TRBJ2-1
clone size: .
V gene: TRBV10-2
D gene: .
CDR3 protein: CASSNVITYNEQFF
CDR3 DNA: TGCGCCAGCAGTAACGTGATCACATACAATGAGCAGTTCTTC

J gene: TRBJ2-1
clone size: .
V gene: TRBV24-1
D gene: TRBD2
CDR3 protein: CATSDRGLAGVGEQFF
CDR3 DNA: TGTGCCACCAGTGACCGGGGACTAGCGGGAGTTGGTGAGCAGTTCTTC

J gene: TRBJ1-2
clone size: .
V gene: TRBV19
D gene: .
CDR3 protein: CASSMRGAGYGYTF
CDR3 DNA: TGTGCCAGTAGTATGAGGGGAGCGGGGTATGGCTACACCTTC

J gene: TRBJ2-5
clone size: .
V gene: TRBV5-1
D gene: TRBD2
CDR3 protein: CASTMMGGGGGETQYF
CDR3 DNA: TGCGCCAGCACCATGATGGGCGGGGGTGGTGGAGAGACCCAGTACTTC

J gene: TRBJ1-2
clone size: .
V gene: TRBV4-2
D gene: TRBD1
CDR3 protein: CASSQDTLRDRGRSGYTF
CDR3 DNA: TGTGCCAGCAGCCAAGATACCCTCCGGGACAGGGGGCGGAGTGGCTACACCTTC

J gene: TRBJ2-7
clone size: few
V gene: TRBV6-1
D gene: TRBD1
CDR3 protein: CASSESFRTGGYEQYF
CDR3 DNA: TGTGCCAGCAGTGAATCGTTTAGGACAGGGGGCTACGAGCAGTACTTC

J gene: TRBJ2-7
clone size: .
V gene: TRBV21-1
D gene: .
CDR3 protein: CASSKSRRGEPYEQYF
CDR3 DNA: TGTGCCAGCAGCAAGTCCCGGCGAGGCGAACCCTACGAGCAGTACTTC

J gene: TRBJ1-3
clone size: .
V gene: TRBV10-3
D gene: .
CDR3 protein: CAIETGNTIYF
CDR3 DNA: TGTGCCATAGAGACTGGAAACACCATATATTTT

J gene: TRBJ1-6
clone size: .
V gene: TRBV27
D gene: .
CDR3 protein: CASSLSWAGSLNSPLHF
CDR3 DNA: TGTGCCAGCAGTTTATCTTGGGCAGGGTCCCTGAATTCACCCCTCCACTTT

J gene: TRBJ1-2
clone size: .
V gene: TRBV19
D gene: TRBD1
CDR3 protein: CASSITGQGNYGYTF
CDR3 DNA: TGTGCCAGTAGTATCACGGGACAGGGAAACTATGGCTACACCTTC

J gene: TRBJ2-7
clone size: .
V gene: TRBV19
D gene: TRBD1
CDR3 protein: CASSTDRGTYEQYF
CDR3 DNA: TGTGCCAGTAGTACCGACAGGGGGACGTACGAGCAGTACTTC

J gene: TRBJ1-4
clone size: .
V gene: TRBV2
D gene: .
CDR3 protein: CASSEVRGTNEKLFF
CDR3 DNA: TGTGCCAGCAGTGAAGTCCGGGGGACTAATGAAAAACTGTTTTTT

J gene: TRBJ1-2
clone size: .
V gene: TRBV27
D gene: TRBD1
CDR3 protein: CASSYGQGYGYTF
CDR3 DNA: TGTGCCAGCAGTTATGGACAGGGCTATGGCTACACCTTC

J gene: TRBJ2-1
clone size: .
V gene: TRBV10-3
D gene: TRBD2
CDR3 protein: CAISDGRSYNEQFF
CDR3 DNA: TGTGCCATCAGTGACGGGAGGTCGTACAATGAGCAGTTCTTC